This T cell receptor (beta chain) was retrieved from a study of OX40 agonist ivuxolimab in advanced cancers. Concerning the study at large: Ivuxolimab was an agonistic, fully human IgG2 monoclonal antibody directed against OX40 (CD134), a costimulatory receptor. Intravenous ivuxolimab was administered to patients every 2 weeks at six dose levels: 0.01, 0.1, 0.3, 1.5, 3 and 10 mg/kg. Three dose-escalation patients achieved partial responses, one with hepatocellular carcinoma and two with cutaneous melanoma. Of the approximately 54 patients in dose escalation, 19 had hepatocellular carcinoma, around 15 had melanoma, 9 had renal cell carcinoma and 9 had head and neck cancer. Prior anti-PD-1, anti-PD-L1 or anti-CTLA-4 therapy was permitted, and 40% of dose-escalation patients had received checkpoint inhibitors. Peripheral TCRbeta sequencing was intended to test whether TCR sequence diversity was altered and clonal T-cell expansion was caused by ivuxolimab. The dose-escalation cohort was roughly 83% male with a mean age of around 62 years, ranging from about 20 to 80. The paper reports the monotherapy dose-escalation portion (N of about 51 patients) of the phase I ivuxolimab trial. Results the study describes overall, beyond this receptor: At doses of 0.1 to 3.0 mg/kg, clonal expansion of both CD4+ and CD8+ T cells in blood was seen between baseline and week 6. After ivuxolimab, expanded clones were on average more numerous among CD8+ T cells than among CD4+ T cells. Low levels of normalized T-cell clonal expansion were also shown by some nonresponding patients. The antigen specificity of the clonally expanded peripheral T cells was not determined. In partial responders in the 0.1-3.0 mg/kg groups, normalized peripheral clonal expansion was found to be among the lowest, especially among CD8+ T cells.

Genomic DNA was isolated from the sorted cells so that the TCRbeta CDR3 region could be sequenced. The immunoSEQ Assay was used to sequence the TCRbeta CDR3 regions. This immuneACCESS table, as held by TCRdb, lists in-frame sequences with V and J called but not all clones. Of the missing ones, under half trace to an unresolved V gene in checked studies; the others have no known cause. The sample yields tens of thousands of clones; 70% to 90% were counted once. Roughly 54% of the sample goes to the ten largest clones. With regard to this clone: This clone's antigen is unknown. No quality values exist for individual bases; no much larger clone is one base distant.

Patients with autoimmune disease history or receiving systemic immunosuppression were excluded from the trial. Peripheral blood for TCR sequencing was collected from all dose cohorts at baseline, on cycle 4 day 1, and on cycle 7 day 1. Samples came from an open-label, multicenter, first-in-human phase I dose-escalation trial of ivuxolimab. The trial enrolled adults with locally advanced or metastatic head and neck squamous cell, hepatocellular, melanoma or renal cell carcinoma. CD4+ and CD8+ T cells were sorted separately from peripheral blood before TCR sequencing. Including the terminal cysteine and phenylalanine, the CDR3 comprises 16 residues. Only the CDR3 DNA stays, 48 bases, in frame from base 1. The trim is 2 bases for V and 2 bases for J, with a gap of 15 bases between the germline ends. CDR1 and CDR2 are read off the germline V gene as SGHTA and FQGNSA.

The chain uses TRBV7-2 and TRBJ2-5, and possibly TRBD2, on 7 matching bases. The sequencing used CD4+ or CD8+ T cells sorted from blood, collected in a trial of the OX40 agonist ivuxolimab. The TCR sequence derives from an adult with an advanced solid tumor such as melanoma, head and neck, liver or kidney cancer. In nucleotides, the sequence is TGTGCCAGCAGCTTATTTGGGGGGGCGATACAAGAGACCCAGTACTTC. It codes for CASSLFGGAIQETQYF.